This entry describes one T cell receptor (beta chain). The record originates from a study of blood T cell repertoires in COVID-19. Study at large: COVID-19 samples from acute and convalescent phases originated in the United States, Italy and Spain. T cells, B-cell-depleted T cells, or PBMCs provided the cDNA or gDNA that served as material.

The assay was immunoSEQ multiplex PCR, and TCRdb's table has in-frame clones only and misses some. This table has about 100,000 clones, 75% to 85% appearing once. This CDR3 comprises 15 residues. V was pared by 0 bases and J by 4 bases, with 1 base of the junction left unmatched. Per germline, CDR1 SGHNT and CDR2 YYREEE (reference sequence). Specimen: peripheral blood. The sequence was obtained from a man aged 60-69 years with acute or convalescent COVID-19. This chain connects TRBV5-4 to TRBJ2-7; 13 bases are shared with TRBD2. Here the CDR3 reads CASSLELAGGYEQYF. CDR3 sequence (DNA): TGTGCCAGCAGCTTGGAACTAGCGGGAGGGTACGAGCAGTACTTC.